Below are 25 T cell receptor beta chains sequenced from a single sample in a study of OX40 agonist ivuxolimab in advanced cancers. Sequenced by immunoSEQ multiplex PCR; TCRdb stores in-frame clones only, minus some. The table has 67,000 or so clones, approximately 86% seen once. The sequenced sample was CD4+ or CD8+ T cells sorted from blood, obtained in a trial of the OX40 agonist ivuxolimab. These receptors all come from an adult with an advanced solid tumor such as melanoma, head and neck, liver or kidney cancer.

The chain is built from TRBV6-1 and TRBJ2-3; D may be TRBD1 (6 bases). V lost 6 bases and J 7 bases, leaving 26 bases between the germline ends. The germline V gene encodes CDR1 MNHNS and CDR2 SASEGT. The CDR3 contains 17 residues. DNA of the CDR3: TGTGCCAGCAGCGAATTAGGGACACTGCCTGAACGATATACGCAGTATTTT. Protein product: CASSELGTLPERYTQYF.

J is TRBJ1-1 and V is TRBV30, with D possibly being TRBD1 (5 bases). V shed 6 bases and J shed 2 bases, with 13 bases lying between them. Germline-derived CDR1 and CDR2 are GTSNPN and SVGIG (reference sequence). The CDR3 totals 13 residues. CDR3 protein: CACRGQPNTEAFF. CDR3 nucleotides: TGTGCCTGCCGGGGCCAGCCCAACACTGAAGCTTTCTTT. Together with reference TRBV30 and TRBJ1-1, the CDR3 gives the full variable domain: SQTIHQWPATLVQPVGSPLSLECTVEGTSNPNLYWYRQAAGRGLQLLFYSVGIGQISSEVPQNLSASRPQDRQFILSSKKLLLSDSGFYLCACRGQPNTEAFFGQGTRLTVV.

The chain links TRBV18 to TRBJ2-1; D perhaps matches TRBD1 (5 bases). The ends were cut back, 4 bases at V and 5 bases at J, with 9 bases in the middle. The CDR3 is 13 residues long. Germline values: CDR1 KGHSH, CDR2 LQKENI. DNA for the CDR3: TGTGCCAGCTCACGAAGACAGAACAATGAGCAGTTCTTC. It yields the protein CASSRRQNNEQFF.

The chain carries TRBV9 and TRBJ2-3, with D possibly matching TRBD2 (5 bases). CDR1 SGDLS and CDR2 YYNGEE come from the germline V gene. The V end lost 6 bases, the J end lost 0 bases, and 11 bases lay between the germline ends. The CDR3 runs to 14 residues. The chain's CDR3 is CASKADPSTDTQYF. CDR3 DNA: TGTGCCAGCAAAGCGGATCCTAGCACAGATACGCAGTATTTT.

The V and J genes are TRBV11-2 and TRBJ2-2; TRBD2 matches at 7 bases. Unmatched junction bases numbered 16, after V lost 3 bases and J lost 6 bases. The germline V gene encodes CDR1 SGHAT and CDR2 FQNNGV. This CDR3 spans 18 amino acids. As DNA, the CDR3 is TGTGCCAGCAGCTTTCTATTGGGACGGGAGGATGAAGCCGGGGAGCTGTTTTTT. Encoded protein: CASSFLLGREDEAGELFF. The whole variable domain, remainder taken from reference TRBV11-2 and TRBJ2-2, is EAGVAQSPRYKIIEKRQSVAFWCNPISGHATLYWYQQILGQGPKLLIQFQNNGVVDDSQLPKDRFSAERLKGVDSTLKIQPAKLEDSAVYLCASSFLLGREDEAGELFFGEGSRLTVL.

The chain carries TRBV6-5 and TRBJ2-7; D is perhaps TRBD1 (6 bases). Per the germline V gene, CDR1 is MNHEY and CDR2 is SVGAGI. V lost 6 bases to trimming and J lost 4 bases, with 16 bases between them. The CDR3 spans 14 residues. This CDR3 is CASRETLGGYEQYF. CDR3 nucleotide sequence: TGTGCCAGCAGGGAAACCCTAGGGGGATACGAGCAGTACTTC.

The chain combines TRBV25-1 with TRBJ2-1; D could derive from TRBD1 or TRBD2 (6 bases each). CDR3 length: 14 amino acids. Germline-derived CDR1 and CDR2 are MGHDK and SYGVNS. V shed 7 bases and J shed 8 bases, with 18 bases lying between them. CDR3 sequence (DNA): TGTGCCAGCACCCCCCTGGGGGGCTGGGATGAGCAGTTCTTC. Its translation is CASTPLGGWDEQFF. Looking up the rest from reference TRBV25-1 and TRBJ2-1 gives the full variable domain: EADIYQTPRYLVIGTGKKITLECSQTMGHDKMYWYQQDPGMELHLIHYSYGVNSTEKGDLSSESTVSRIRTEHFPLTLESARPSHTSQYLCASTPLGGWDEQFFGPGTRLTVL.

The chain carries TRBV28 and TRBJ1-4; perhaps TRBD1 as D (5 bases). The germline V gene encodes CDR1 MDHEN and CDR2 SYDVKM. V lost 3 bases and J 8 bases, leaving 13 bases between the germline ends. The CDR3 spans 14 residues. The CDR3 is CASSFIGEGEKLFF. CDR3 nucleotide sequence: TGTGCCAGCAGTTTTATTGGAGAGGGGGAAAAACTGTTTTTT.

Only a few counts were recorded for this clone. The CDR3 spells CATSRDASSYEQYF. DNA for the CDR3: TGTGCCACCAGCAGAGATGCAAGCTCCTACGAGCAGTACTTC. The chain uses TRBV15 and TRBJ2-7, with no clear D. V lost 0 bases to trimming and J lost 0 bases, with 6 bases between them. This CDR3 contains 14 residues. Germline loops: CDR1 LNHNV, CDR2 YYDKDF (reference sequence).

Remarks on this clone: One end of the junction fails to match germline, which may point to a read error. The CDR3: CASSPGTSGRAAGTDTQYF. CDR3 nucleotide sequence: TGTGCTAGCAGTCCCGGGACTAGCGGGAGGGCGGCTGGCACAGATACGCAGTATTTT. The J gene is TRBJ2-3, the V gene TRBV7-7, with 16 bases fitting TRBD2. Germline V gene sequence: CDR1 SSHAT, CDR2 FNYEAQ (reference sequence). The CDR3 consists of 19 residues.

DNA for the CDR3: TGTGCCAGCAGTCCCGACCCAACTAGTTGGACCTACGAGCAGTACTTC. As protein: CASSPDPTSWTYEQYF. The chain uses TRBV27 and TRBJ2-7; tentatively, D is TRBD2 (5 bases). Germline CDR1 reads MNHEY; CDR2 reads SMNVEV (reference sequence). Trimming stripped 5 bases from V and 2 bases from J, with 19 bases between. The CDR3 totals 16 residues.

CDR3 bases: TGTGCCAGCAGTGAGGTACAAAATAGCAATCAGCCCCAGCATTTT. Translated: CASSEVQNSNQPQHF. The V and J genes are TRBV2 and TRBJ1-5, with unresolved D. Per the germline V gene, CDR1 is SNHLY and CDR2 is FYNNEI. The germline V and J ends were trimmed by 3 bases and 0 bases, with 9 bases remaining between them. CDR3 length: 15 amino acids.

The chain uses TRBV30 and TRBJ1-6, with 8 bases matching TRBD1. Germline V gene data show CDR1 as GTSNPN and CDR2 as SVGIG (reference sequence). CDR3 size: 17 residues. J gave up 3 bases and V 4 bases, and 11 bases lay outside the gene matches. The CDR3 sequence: CAWTGTGRFNYNSPLHF. The CDR3 DNA sequence: TGTGCCTGGACCGGGACAGGACGATTCAACTATAATTCACCCCTCCACTTT. The variable domain in full, with the rest retrieved from reference TRBV30 and TRBJ1-6, is SQTIHQWPATLVQPVGSPLSLECTVEGTSNPNLYWYRQAAGRGLQLLFYSVGIGQISSEVPQNLSASRPQDRQFILSSKKLLLSDSGFYLCAWTGTGRFNYNSPLHFGNGTRLTVT.

The chain carries TRBV10-3 and TRBJ2-7; 10 bases line up with TRBD2. V lost 3 bases and J lost 6; bases outside the gene matches: 14. The CDR3 length is 17 residues. Germline-derived CDR1 and CDR2 are ENHRY and SYGVKD. This chain's CDR3 is CAISDSIISGRYREQYF. In nucleotides, the CDR3 is TGTGCCATCAGTGATTCCATAATTAGCGGGAGGTATCGCGAGCAGTACTTC.

The CDR3 DNA is TGCGCCAGCAGTGAGGACAGGGCCGGGGAGCTGTTTTTT. This encodes CASSEDRAGELFF. The genes are TRBV10-2 and TRBJ2-2; 7 bases are a match to TRBD1. The V gene's germline CDR1 is WSHSY and CDR2 SAAADI. With V trimmed by 2 bases and J by 6 bases, 0 bases remained unmatched. The CDR3 loop spans 13 amino acids.

V gene TRBV7-2 combines with J gene TRBJ2-5; D unclear. Germline V gene sequence: CDR1 SGHTA, CDR2 FQGNSA. The CDR3 is 12 residues long. V shed 0 bases and J shed 4 bases, with 3 bases lying between them. CDR3 bases: TGTGCCAGCAGCTTAGCGCGAGAGACCCAGTACTTC. It is translated as CASSLARETQYF.

This clone has more than one count but fewer than ten. The gene calls are TRBV7-2 and TRBJ2-7; 10 bases fit TRBD2. V lost 4 bases, J lost 3 bases, and 9 bases stayed unmatched. The CDR3 loop spans 16 amino acids. Germline assignment: CDR1 SGHTA and CDR2 FQGNSA. The CDR3, as DNA: TGTGCCAGCAGCTATTTACCGGGACTAGCGTTCTACGAGCAGTACTTC. Translating gives CASSYLPGLAFYEQYF.

This clone was seen more than once but under ten times. The V gene is TRBV9, the J gene TRBJ2-7; D is perhaps TRBD1 (5 bases). This CDR3 region has 15 residues. Per the germline V gene, CDR1 is SGDLS and CDR2 is YYNGEE. Trimming shortened V by 4 bases and J by 5 bases, and 19 bases separated the two germline ends. The DNA of the CDR3 is TGTGCCAGCAGCCCCCAGCCCCAGGGTTCCCACGAGCAGTACTTC. Translation gives CASSPQPQGSHEQYF.

The chain links TRBV28 to TRBJ1-4; D might be TRBD1 (6 bases). This CDR3 spans 15 amino acids. Trimming left V 5 bases short and J 5 bases short, with 15 bases between. CDR1 and CDR2 (germline): MDHEN, SYDVKM. The CDR3 protein is CASSPISGANEKLFF. The CDR3 region has the DNA TGTGCCAGCAGTCCGATCTCAGGGGCGAATGAAAAACTGTTTTTT.

The chain recombines TRBV19 with TRBJ2-5; D gene unclear. The CDR3 runs 15 residues. V was trimmed by 5 bases and J by 2 bases, leaving 15 bases between them. CDR1 is LNHDA, CDR2 SQIVND, per germline (reference sequence). CDR3 sequence (DNA): TGTGCCAGTAGTCCTCGACACCAGGCGCAAGAGACCCAGTACTTC. Protein: CASSPRHQAQETQYF.

The rearrangement uses TRBV28 and TRBJ2-4; D might be TRBD2 (5 bases). The CDR3 extends over 17 amino acids. Trimming stripped 5 bases from V and 0 bases from J, with 17 bases between. Germline CDR1 and CDR2: MDHEN and SYDVKM. CDR3 amino acids: CASSRGIAELAKNIQYF. CDR3 coding DNA: TGTGCCAGCAGTCGGGGAATTGCTGAATTAGCCAAAAACATTCAGTACTTC.

The chain recombines TRBV9 with TRBJ2-2, with D tentatively TRBD2 (6 bases). Germline assignment: CDR1 SGDLS and CDR2 YYNGEE. The CDR3 length is 16 residues. V lost 0 bases, J lost 2 bases, and 11 bases lay in between. In DNA form, the CDR3 reads TGTGCCAGCAGCGTAGATAGCGGCCTTAACACCGGGGAGCTGTTTTTT. Translated, it gives CASSVDSGLNTGELFF.

The V gene is TRBV27, the J gene TRBJ2-7; TRBD2 agrees at 8 bases. V dropped 8 bases and J dropped 5; count of bases not matched to a gene: 11. CDR3 length equals 14 residues. Per the germline V gene, CDR1 is MNHEY and CDR2 is SMNVEV (reference sequence). The CDR3 loop is CASSSWTSSDEQYF. For the CDR3, the DNA is TGTGCCAGCTCCTCCTGGACTAGCTCTGACGAGCAGTACTTC.

This chain connects TRBV28 to TRBJ2-2; D tentatively reads TRBD1 or TRBD2 (5 bases each). The CDR3 covers 15 residues. Germline lookup yields CDR1 MDHEN and CDR2 SYDVKM. The V gene lost 2 bases and the J gene lost 4 bases, with 11 bases spanning the gap. CDR3: CASSLGDDPTGELFF. The CDR3, as DNA: TGTGCCAGCAGTTTAGGGGACGATCCCACCGGGGAGCTGTTTTTT.

The chain couples TRBV5-5 to TRBJ1-1; 12 positions match TRBD1. Trimming at V came to 1 base and at J to 5 bases, leaving 9 bases not matched to a gene. Germline assignment: CDR1 SGHKS and CDR2 YYEKEE (reference sequence). The CDR3 length is 17 residues. The DNA of the CDR3 is TGTGCCAGCAGCTTGAGGGACAGGGGGCGCAGGGGGACTGAAGCTTTCTTT. It is translated as CASSLRDRGRRGTEAFF. Using reference TRBV5-5 and TRBJ1-1 for the parts outside the CDR3, the full variable domain is DAGVTQSPTHLIKTRGQQVTLRCSPISGHKSVSWYQQVLGQGPQFIFQYYEKEERGRGNFPDRFSARQFPNYSSELNVNALLLGDSALYLCASSLRDRGRRGTEAFFGQGTRLTVV.